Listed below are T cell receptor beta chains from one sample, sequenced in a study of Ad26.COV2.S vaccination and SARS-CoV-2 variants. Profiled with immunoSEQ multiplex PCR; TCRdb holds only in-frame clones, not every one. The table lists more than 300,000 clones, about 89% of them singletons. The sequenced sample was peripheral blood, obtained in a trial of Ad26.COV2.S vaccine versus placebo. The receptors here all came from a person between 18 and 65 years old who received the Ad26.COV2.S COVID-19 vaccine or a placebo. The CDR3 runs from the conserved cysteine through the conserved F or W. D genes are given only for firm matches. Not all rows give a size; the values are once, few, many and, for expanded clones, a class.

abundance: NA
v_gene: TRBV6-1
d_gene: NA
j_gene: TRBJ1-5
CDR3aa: CASSGLAGYSNQPQHF
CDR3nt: TGTGCCAGCAGTGGGCTGGCGGGTTATAGCAATCAGCCCCAGCATTTT

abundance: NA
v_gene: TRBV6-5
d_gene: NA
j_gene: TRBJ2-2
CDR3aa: CASSYSIGQNTGELFF
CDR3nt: TGTGCCAGCAGTTACTCGATCGGCCAGAACACCGGGGAGCTGTTTTTT

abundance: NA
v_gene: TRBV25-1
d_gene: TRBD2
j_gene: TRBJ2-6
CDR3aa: CASRQREGVLSGANVLTF
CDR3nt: TGTGCCAGCAGACAGCGGGAGGGCGTCTTGTCTGGGGCCAACGTCCTGACTTTC

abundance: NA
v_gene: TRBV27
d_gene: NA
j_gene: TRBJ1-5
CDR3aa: CASNSGEGQPQHF
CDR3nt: TGTGCCAGCAATTCCGGGGAAGGACAGCCCCAGCATTTT

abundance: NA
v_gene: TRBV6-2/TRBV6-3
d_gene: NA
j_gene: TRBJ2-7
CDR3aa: CASSYSRGLSEQYF
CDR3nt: TGTGCCAGCAGTTACTCGCGGGGGCTTAGTGAGCAGTACTTC

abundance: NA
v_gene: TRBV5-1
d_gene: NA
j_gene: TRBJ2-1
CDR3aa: CASSPTRSSYNEQFF
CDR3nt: TGCGCCAGCAGCCCTACGCGGAGCTCCTACAATGAGCAGTTCTTC

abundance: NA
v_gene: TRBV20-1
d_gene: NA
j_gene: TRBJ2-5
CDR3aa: CSASRGARETQYF
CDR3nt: TGCAGTGCTAGTAGGGGGGCGCGGGAGACCCAGTACTTC

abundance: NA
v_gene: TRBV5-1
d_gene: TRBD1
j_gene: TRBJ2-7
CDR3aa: CASSMRQGHEQYF
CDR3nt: TGCGCCAGCAGCATGAGACAGGGCCACGAGCAGTACTTC

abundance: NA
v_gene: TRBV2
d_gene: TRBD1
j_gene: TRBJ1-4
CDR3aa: CASRLTGSTYNEKLFF
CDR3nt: TGTGCCAGCAGGCTGACAGGGAGCACTTATAATGAAAAACTGTTTTTT

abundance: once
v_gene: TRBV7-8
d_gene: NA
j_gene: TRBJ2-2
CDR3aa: CASSLGFTGGAAGELFF
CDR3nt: TGTGCCAGCAGCTTAGGCTTCACAGGGGGGGCGGCCGGGGAGCTGTTTTTT

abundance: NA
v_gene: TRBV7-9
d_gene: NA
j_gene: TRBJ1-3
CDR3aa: CASSLNSLPDTIYF
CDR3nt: TGTGCCAGCAGCTTAAACAGCCTTCCAGACACCATATATTTT

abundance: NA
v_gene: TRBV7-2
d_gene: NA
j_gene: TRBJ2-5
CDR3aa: CASSPGVQELQETQYF
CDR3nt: TGTGCCAGCAGCCCAGGGGTCCAGGAGCTCCAAGAGACCCAGTACTTC

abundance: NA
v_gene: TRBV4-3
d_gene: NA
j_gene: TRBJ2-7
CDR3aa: CASSQESGQSYEQYF
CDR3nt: TGCGCCAGCAGCCAAGAGTCAGGGCAGTCCTACGAGCAGTACTTC

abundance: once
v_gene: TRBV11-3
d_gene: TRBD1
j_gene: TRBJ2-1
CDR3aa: CASSSGTGYYNEQFF
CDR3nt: TGTGCCAGCAGCTCTGGGACAGGGTACTACAATGAGCAGTTCTTC

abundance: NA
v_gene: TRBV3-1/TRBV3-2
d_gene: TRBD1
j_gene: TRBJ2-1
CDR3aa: CASSLRDRGTREQFF
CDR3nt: TGTGCCAGCAGCCTCCGGGACAGGGGGACTCGGGAGCAGTTCTTC

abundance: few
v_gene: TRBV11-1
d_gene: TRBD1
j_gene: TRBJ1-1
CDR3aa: CASSQDRENTEAFF
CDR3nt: TGTGCCAGCAGCCAGGACAGGGAGAACACTGAAGCTTTCTTT

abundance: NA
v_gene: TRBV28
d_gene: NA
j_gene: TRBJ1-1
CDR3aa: CASFTRTGNTEAFF
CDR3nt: TGTGCCAGCTTCACCCGCACGGGGAACACTGAAGCTTTCTTT

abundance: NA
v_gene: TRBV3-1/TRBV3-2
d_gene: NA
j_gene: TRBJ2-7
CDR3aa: CASSLSARGSEQYF
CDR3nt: TGTGCCAGCAGCCTAAGTGCACGGGGAAGCGAGCAGTACTTC

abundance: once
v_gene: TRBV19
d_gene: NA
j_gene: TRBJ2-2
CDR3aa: CASSIHLPNTGELFF
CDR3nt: TGTGCCAGTAGTATTCATCTCCCGAACACCGGGGAGCTGTTTTTT

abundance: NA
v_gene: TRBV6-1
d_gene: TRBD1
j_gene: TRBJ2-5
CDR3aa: CASSDRDSNRETQYF
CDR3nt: TGTGCCAGCAGTGACCGGGACAGCAATCGAGAGACCCAGTACTTC

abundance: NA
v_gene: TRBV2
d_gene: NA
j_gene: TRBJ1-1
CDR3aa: CASSWALGGREAFF
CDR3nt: TGTGCCAGCAGCTGGGCTTTGGGGGGTAGGGAAGCTTTCTTT

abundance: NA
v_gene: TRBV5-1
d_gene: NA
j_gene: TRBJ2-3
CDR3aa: CASSIGGANTDTQYF
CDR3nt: TGCGCCAGCAGCATTGGCGGGGCTAACACAGATACGCAGTATTTT

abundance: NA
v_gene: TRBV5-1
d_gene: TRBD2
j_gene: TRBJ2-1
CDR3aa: CASSFLSGRGNEQFF
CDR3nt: TGCGCCAGCAGCTTTTTAAGCGGGAGGGGCAATGAGCAGTTCTTC

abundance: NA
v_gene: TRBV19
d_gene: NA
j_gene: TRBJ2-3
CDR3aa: CASSIGDSGSDTQYF
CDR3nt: TGTGCCAGTAGTATAGGAGACAGTGGGTCAGATACGCAGTATTTT

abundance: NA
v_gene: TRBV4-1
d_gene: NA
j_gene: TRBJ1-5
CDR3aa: CASSQDFTGRRPQHF
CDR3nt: TGCGCCAGCAGCCAAGATTTCACGGGGCGTAGGCCCCAGCATTTT

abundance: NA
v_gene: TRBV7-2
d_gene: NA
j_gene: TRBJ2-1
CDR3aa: CASSLGWPGNEQFF
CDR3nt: TGTGCCAGCAGCTTAGGCTGGCCCGGGAATGAGCAGTTCTTC

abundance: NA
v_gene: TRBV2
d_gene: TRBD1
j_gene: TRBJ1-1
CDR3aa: CASSRQGAGNTEAFF
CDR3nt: TGTGCCAGCAGTCGCCAGGGGGCGGGGAACACTGAAGCTTTCTTT

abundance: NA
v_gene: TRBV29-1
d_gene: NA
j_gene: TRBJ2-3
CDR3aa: CSVGQGSSTDTQYF
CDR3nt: TGCAGCGTTGGGCAGGGCTCGAGCACAGATACGCAGTATTTT

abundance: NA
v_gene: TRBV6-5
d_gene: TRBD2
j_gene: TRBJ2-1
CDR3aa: CASSFVAGSGNEQFF
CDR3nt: TGTGCCAGCAGTTTCGTAGCGGGATCGGGCAATGAGCAGTTCTTC

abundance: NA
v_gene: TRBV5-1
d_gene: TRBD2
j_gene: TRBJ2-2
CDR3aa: CASSSSGRAGTGELFF
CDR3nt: TGCGCCAGCAGCTCCAGCGGGAGGGCCGGCACCGGGGAGCTGTTTTTT

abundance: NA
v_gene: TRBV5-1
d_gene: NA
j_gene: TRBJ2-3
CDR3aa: CASSPEDSTDTQYF
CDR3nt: TGCGCCAGCAGCCCCGAGGACAGCACAGATACGCAGTATTTT

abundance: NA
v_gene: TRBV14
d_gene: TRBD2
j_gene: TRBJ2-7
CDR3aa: CASSQGRTSGIAREQYF
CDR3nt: TGTGCCAGCAGCCAAGGTCGGACTAGCGGGATCGCGAGGGAGCAGTACTTC